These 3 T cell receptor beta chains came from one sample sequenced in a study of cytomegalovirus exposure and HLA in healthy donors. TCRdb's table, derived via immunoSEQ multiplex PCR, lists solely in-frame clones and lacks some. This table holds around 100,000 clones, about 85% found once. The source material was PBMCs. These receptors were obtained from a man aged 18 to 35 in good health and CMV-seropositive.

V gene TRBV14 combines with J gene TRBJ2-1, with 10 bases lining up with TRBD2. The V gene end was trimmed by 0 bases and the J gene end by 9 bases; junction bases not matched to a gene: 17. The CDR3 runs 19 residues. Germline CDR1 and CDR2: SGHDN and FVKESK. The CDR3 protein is CASSQEVWLAGVARGEQFF. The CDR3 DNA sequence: TGTGCCAGCAGCCAAGAAGTCTGGCTAGCGGGAGTAGCTAGGGGTGAGCAGTTCTTC. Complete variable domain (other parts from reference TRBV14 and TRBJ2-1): EAGVTQFPSHSVIEKGQTVTLRCDPISGHDNLYWYRRVMGKEIKFLLHFVKESKQDESGMPNNRFLAERTGGTYSTLKVQPAELEDSGVYFCASSQEVWLAGVARGEQFFGPGTRLTVL.

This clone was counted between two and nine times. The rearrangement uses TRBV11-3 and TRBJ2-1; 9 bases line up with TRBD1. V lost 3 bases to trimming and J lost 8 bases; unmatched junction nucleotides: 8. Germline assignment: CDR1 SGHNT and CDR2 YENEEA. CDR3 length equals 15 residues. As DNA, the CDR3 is TGTGCCAGCAGCTTCGATACAGGACAGGGGCATGAGCAGTTCTTC. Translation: CASSFDTGQGHEQFF.

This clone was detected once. CDR3 region: CASSLGAGLAQYF. Here the CDR3 DNA reads TGTGCCAGCAGCTTAGGGGCAGGCCTGGCCCAGTACTTC. This chain links TRBV7-8 with TRBJ2-5, with D unresolved. The germline gives CDR1 SGHVS, CDR2 FQNEAQ. The V end was cut by 1 base, the J end by 9 bases, with 12 bases between. The CDR3 has 13 amino acids.